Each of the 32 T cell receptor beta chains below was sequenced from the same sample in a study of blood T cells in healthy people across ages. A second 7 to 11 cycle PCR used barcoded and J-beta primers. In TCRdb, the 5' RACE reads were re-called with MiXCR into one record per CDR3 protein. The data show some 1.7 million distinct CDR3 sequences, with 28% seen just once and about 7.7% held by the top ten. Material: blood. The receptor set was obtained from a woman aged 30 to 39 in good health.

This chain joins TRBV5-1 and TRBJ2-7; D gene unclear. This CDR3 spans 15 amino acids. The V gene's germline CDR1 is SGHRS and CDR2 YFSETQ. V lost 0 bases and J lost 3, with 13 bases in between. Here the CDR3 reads CASSLEPHFDYEQYF. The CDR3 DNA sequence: TGCGCCAGCAGCTTGGAACCCCACTTTGACTACGAGCAGTACTTC. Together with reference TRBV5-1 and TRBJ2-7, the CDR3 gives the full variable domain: KAGVTQTPRYLIKTRGQQVTLSCSPISGHRSVSWYQQTPGQGLQFLFEYFSETQRNKGNFPGRFSGRQFSNSRSEMNVSTLELGDSALYLCASSLEPHFDYEQYFGPGTRLTVT.

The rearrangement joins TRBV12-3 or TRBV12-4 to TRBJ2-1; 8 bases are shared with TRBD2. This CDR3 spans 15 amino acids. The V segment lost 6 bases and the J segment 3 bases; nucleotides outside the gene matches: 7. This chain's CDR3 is CASRDPGGLYNEQFF. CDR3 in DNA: TGTGCCAGCAGGGACCCGGGAGGGCTCTACAATGAGCAGTTCTTC.

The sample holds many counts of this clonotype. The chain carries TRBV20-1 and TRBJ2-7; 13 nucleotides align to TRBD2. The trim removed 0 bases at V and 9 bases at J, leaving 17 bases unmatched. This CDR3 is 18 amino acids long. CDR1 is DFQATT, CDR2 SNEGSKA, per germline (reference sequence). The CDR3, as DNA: TGCAGTGCTAGAGATCAGGGACTAGCGGGGCTACTCTACGAGTGGCAGTACTTC. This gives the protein CSARDQGLAGLLYEWQYF.

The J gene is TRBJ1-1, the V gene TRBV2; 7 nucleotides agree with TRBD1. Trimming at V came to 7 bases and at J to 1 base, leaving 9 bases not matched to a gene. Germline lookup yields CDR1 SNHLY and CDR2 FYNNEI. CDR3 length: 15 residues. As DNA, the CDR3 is TGTGCCAGCAAACCCATGAACAGGGGGAACACTGAAGCTTTCTTT. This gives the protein CASKPMNRGNTEAFF.

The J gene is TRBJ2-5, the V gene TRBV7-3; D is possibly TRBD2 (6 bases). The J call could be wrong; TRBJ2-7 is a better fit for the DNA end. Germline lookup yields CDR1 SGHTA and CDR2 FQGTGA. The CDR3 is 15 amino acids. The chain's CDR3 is CASSFGTPNRYEQYF. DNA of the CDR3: TGTGCCAGCAGCTTCGGGACTCCTAACCGATACGAGCAGTACTTC.

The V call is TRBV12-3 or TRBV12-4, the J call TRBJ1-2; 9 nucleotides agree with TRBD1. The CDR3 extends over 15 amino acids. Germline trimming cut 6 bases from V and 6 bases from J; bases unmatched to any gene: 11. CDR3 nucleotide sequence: TGTGCCAGCAGGGGGGACAGGGTCCATAGAGATGGCTACACCTTC. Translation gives CASRGDRVHRDGYTF.

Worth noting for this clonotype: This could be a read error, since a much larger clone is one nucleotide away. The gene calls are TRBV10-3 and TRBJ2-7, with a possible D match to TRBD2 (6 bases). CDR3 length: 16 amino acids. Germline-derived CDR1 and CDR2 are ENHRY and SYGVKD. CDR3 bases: TGTGCCATCAGTGATGCTGGTCTCGGGGGAAACTACGGGCAGTACTTC. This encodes CAISDAGLGGNYGQYF.

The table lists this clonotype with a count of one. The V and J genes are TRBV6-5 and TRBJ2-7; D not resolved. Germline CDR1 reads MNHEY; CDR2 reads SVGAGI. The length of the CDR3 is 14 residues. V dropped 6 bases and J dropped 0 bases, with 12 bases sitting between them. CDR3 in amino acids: CASREQKSSYEQYF. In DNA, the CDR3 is TGTGCCAGCAGGGAACAGAAGAGCTCCTACGAGCAGTACTTC.

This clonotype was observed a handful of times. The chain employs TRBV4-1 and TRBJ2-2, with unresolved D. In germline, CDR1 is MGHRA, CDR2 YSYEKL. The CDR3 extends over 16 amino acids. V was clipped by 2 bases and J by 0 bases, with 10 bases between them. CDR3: CASSQFKASNTGELFF. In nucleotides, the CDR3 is TGCGCCAGCAGCCAATTTAAGGCATCGAACACCGGGGAGCTGTTTTTT.

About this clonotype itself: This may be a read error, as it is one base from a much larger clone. The chain's CDR3 is CSASGYSEQFF. In nucleotides, the CDR3 is TGCAGTGCTAGCGGGTACAGTGAGCAGTTCTTC. The V gene is TRBV20-1, the J gene TRBJ2-1, with D unresolved. The germline CDR1 and CDR2 sequences are DFQATT and SNEGSKA (reference sequence). The CDR3 covers 11 residues.

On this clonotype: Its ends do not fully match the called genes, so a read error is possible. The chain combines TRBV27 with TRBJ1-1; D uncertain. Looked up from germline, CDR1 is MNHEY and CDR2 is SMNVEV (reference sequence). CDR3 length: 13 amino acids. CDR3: CASSHTSNSEAFF. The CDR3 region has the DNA TGTGCCAGCAGTCATACCTCGAACAGTGAAGCTTTCTTT.

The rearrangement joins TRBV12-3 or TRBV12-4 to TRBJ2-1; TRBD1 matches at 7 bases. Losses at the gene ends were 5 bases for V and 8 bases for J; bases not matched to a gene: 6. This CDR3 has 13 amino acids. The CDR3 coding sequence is TGTGCCAGCAGTACCTCCAGGGGGTATGAGCAGTTCTTC. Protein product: CASSTSRGYEQFF.

CDR3 loop: CASSSDEDTQYF. DNA of the CDR3: TGTGCCAGCAGCTCCGACGAGGATACGCAGTATTTT. This sequence joins TRBV7-2 and TRBJ2-3; D not resolved. Germline values: CDR1 SGHTA, CDR2 FQGNSA. The CDR3 totals 12 residues. V lost 4 bases and J 6 bases, leaving 8 bases between the germline ends.

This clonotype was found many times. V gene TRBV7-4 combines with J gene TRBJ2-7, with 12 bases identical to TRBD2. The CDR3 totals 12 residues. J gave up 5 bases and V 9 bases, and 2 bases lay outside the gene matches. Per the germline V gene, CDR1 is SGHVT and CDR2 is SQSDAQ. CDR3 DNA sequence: TGTGCCAGGACTAGCGGGAGCCACGAGCAGTACTTC. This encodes CARTSGSHEQYF.

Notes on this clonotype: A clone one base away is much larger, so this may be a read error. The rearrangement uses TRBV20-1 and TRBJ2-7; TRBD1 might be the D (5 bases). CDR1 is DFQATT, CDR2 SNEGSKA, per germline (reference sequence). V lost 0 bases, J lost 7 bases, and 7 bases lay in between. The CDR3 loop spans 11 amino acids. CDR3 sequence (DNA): TGCAGTGCTAGAGAGGACAATGAGCAGTACTTC. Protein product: CSAREDNEQYF.

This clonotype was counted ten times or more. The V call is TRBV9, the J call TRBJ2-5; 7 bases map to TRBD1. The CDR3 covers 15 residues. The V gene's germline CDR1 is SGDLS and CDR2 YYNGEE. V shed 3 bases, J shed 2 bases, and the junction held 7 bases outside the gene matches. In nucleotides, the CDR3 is TGTGCCAGCAGCGCGGGTACAGGGGAGCAAGAGACCCAGTACTTC. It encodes CASSAGTGEQETQYF. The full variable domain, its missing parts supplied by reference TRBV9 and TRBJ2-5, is DSGVTQTPKHLITATGQRVTLRCSPRSGDLSVYWYQQSLDQGLQFLIQYYNGEERAKGNILERFSAQQFPDLHSELNLSSLELGDSALYFCASSAGTGEQETQYFGPGTRLLVL.

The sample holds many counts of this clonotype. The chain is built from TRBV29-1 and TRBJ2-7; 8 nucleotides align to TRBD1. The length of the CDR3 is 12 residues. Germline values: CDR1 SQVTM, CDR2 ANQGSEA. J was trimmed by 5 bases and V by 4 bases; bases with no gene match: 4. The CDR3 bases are TGCAGCGTTGGGAGACAGGGGAACGAGCAGTACTTC. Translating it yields CSVGRQGNEQYF.

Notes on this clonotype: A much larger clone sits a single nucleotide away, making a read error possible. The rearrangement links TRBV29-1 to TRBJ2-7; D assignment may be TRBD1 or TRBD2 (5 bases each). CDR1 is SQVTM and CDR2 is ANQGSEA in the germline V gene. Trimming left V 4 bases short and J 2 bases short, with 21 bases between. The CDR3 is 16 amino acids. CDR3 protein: CSVVGRRGFTTYEQYF. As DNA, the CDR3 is TGCAGCGTTGTGGGTCGCCGGGGCTTCACAACCTACGAGCAGTACTTC.

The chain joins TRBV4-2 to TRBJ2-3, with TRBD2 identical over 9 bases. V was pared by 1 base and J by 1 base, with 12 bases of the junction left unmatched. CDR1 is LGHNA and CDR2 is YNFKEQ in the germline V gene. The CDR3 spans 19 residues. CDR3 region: CASSQGEGSGSLRTDTQYF. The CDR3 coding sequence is TGTGCCAGCAGCCAAGGTGAGGGTAGCGGGAGCCTCCGCACAGATACGCAGTATTTT.

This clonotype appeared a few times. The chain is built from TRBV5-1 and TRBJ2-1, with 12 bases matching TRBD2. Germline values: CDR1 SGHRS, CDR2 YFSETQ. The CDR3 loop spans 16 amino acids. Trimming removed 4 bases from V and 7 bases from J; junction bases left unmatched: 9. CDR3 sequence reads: CASSRLLAGGRNEQFF. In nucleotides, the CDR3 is TGCGCCAGCAGCAGACTACTAGCGGGAGGCCGTAATGAGCAGTTCTTC.

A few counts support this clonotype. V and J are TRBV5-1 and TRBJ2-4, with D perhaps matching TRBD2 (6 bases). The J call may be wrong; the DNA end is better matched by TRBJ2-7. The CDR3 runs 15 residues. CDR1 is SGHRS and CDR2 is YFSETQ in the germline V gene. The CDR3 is CASSLTAGSLGEQYF. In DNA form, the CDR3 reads TGCGCCAGCAGCTTGACTGCGGGAAGTCTCGGCGAGCAGTACTTC.

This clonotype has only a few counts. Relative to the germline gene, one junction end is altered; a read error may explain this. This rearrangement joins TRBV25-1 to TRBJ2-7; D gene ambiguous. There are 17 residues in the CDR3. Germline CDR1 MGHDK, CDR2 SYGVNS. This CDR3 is CANSELQGGSHSYEQYF. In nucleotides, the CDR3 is TGTGCCAACAGTGAGCTCCAAGGCGGCTCCCACTCCTACGAGCAGTACTTC.

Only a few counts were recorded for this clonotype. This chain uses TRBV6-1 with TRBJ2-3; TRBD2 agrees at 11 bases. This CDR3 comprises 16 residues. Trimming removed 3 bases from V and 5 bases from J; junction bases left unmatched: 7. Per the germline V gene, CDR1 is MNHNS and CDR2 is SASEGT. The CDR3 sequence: CASSDGGLAVLDTQYF. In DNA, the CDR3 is TGTGCCAGCAGTGACGGGGGACTAGCGGTCCTAGATACGCAGTATTTT.

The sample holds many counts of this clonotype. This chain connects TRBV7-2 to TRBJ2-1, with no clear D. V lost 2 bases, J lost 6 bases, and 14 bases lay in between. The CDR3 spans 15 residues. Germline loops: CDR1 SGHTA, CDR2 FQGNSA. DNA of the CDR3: TGTGCCAGCAGCTTAAAGTGGGTCAGCTCCAATGAGCAGTTCTTC. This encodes CASSLKWVSSNEQFF.

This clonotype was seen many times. The CDR3 region has the DNA TGTGCCACCGCGGACAGTCAAGAGACCCAGTACTTC. Translated, it gives CATADSQETQYF. The V and J genes are TRBV10-3 and TRBJ2-5; D possibly corresponds to TRBD1 (6 bases). Germline V gives CDR1 ENHRY, CDR2 SYGVKD. This CDR3 contains 12 residues. V was pared by 10 bases and J by 2 bases, with 11 bases between.

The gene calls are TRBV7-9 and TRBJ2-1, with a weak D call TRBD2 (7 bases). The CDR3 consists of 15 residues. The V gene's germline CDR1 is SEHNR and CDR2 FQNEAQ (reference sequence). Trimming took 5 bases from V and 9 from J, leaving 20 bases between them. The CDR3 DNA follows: TGTGCCAGCAGCCGTCAAGGGGGGAGGGCCAGTGAGCAGTTCTTC. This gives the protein CASSRQGGRASEQFF.

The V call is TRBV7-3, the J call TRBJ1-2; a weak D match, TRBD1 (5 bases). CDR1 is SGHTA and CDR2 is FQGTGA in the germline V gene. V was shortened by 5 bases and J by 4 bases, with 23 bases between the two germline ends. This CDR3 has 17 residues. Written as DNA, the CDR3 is TGTGCCAGCAGCCCCACCCGAACGGGGGGACGAAGCTATGGCTACACCTTC. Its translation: CASSPTRTGGRSYGYTF.

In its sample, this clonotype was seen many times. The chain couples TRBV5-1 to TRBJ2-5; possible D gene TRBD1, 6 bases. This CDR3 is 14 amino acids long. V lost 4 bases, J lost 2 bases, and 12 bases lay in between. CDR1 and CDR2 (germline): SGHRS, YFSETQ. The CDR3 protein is CASSPQGPQETQYF. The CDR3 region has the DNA TGCGCCAGCAGCCCACAGGGACCGCAAGAGACCCAGTACTTC.

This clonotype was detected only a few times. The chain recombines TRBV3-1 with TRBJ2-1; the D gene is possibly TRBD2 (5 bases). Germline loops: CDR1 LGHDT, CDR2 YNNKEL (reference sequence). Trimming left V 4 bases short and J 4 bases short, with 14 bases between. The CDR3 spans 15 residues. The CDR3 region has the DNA TGTGCCAGCAGCCGCAGCGCGACTACATACAATGAGCAGTTCTTC. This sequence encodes CASSRSATTYNEQFF.

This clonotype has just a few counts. CDR3 sequence (DNA): TGTGCCAGCAGTCTCCGGACAGGGGGGGTTATGAACACTGAAGCTTTCTTT. Amino acids: CASSLRTGGVMNTEAFF. The chain has TRBV12-3 or TRBV12-4 and TRBJ1-1, with 10 bases aligning to TRBD1. CDR3 length: 17 residues. J was trimmed by 0 bases and V by 5 bases; bases with no gene match: 9.

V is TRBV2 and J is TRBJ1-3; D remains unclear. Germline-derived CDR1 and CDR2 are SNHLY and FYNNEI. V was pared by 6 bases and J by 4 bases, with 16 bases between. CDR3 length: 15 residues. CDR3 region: CASREDWNSGNTIYF. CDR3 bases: TGTGCCAGCAGAGAGGACTGGAACTCCGGAAACACCATATATTTT.

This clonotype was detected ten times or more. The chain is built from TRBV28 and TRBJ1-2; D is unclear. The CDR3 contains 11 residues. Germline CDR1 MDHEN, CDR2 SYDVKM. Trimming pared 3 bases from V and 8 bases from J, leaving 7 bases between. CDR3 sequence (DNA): TGTGCCAGCAGTTTGACGGAAGGCTACACCTTC. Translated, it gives CASSLTEGYTF.